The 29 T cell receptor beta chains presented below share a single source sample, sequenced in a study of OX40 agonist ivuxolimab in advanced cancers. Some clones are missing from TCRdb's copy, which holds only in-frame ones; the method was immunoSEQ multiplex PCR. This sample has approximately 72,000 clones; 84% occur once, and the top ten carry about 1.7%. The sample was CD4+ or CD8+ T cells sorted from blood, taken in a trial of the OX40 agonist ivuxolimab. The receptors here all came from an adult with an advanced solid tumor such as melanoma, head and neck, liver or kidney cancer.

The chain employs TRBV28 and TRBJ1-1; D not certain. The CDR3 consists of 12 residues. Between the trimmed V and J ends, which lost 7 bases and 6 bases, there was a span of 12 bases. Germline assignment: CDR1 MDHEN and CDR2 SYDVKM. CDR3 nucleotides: TGTGCCAGCAAAATCGTGGACGCTGAAGCTTTCTTT. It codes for CASKIVDAEAFF.

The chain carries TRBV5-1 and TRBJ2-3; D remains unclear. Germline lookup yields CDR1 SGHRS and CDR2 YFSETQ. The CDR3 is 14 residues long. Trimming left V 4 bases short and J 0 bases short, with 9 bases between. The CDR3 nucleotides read TGCGCCAGCAGCAAGGCGGAGAGCACAGATACGCAGTATTTT. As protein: CASSKAESTDTQYF.

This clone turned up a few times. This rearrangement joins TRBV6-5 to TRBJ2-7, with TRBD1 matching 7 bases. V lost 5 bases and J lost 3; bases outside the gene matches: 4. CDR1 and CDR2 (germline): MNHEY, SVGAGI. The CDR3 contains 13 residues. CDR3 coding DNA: TGTGCCAGCAGTCAGGCAGGGGGCTACGAGCAGTACTTC. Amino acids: CASSQAGGYEQYF.

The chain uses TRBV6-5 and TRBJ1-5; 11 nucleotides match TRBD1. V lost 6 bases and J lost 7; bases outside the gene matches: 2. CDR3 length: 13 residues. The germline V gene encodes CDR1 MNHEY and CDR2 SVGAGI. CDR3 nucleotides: TGTGCCAGCAGCAGGGACAGGGGGCAGCCCCAGCATTTT. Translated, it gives CASSRDRGQPQHF.

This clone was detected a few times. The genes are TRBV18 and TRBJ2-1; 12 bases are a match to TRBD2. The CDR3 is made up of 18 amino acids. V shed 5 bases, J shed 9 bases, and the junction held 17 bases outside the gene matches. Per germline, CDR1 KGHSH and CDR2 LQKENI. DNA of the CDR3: TGTGCCAGCTCATGGGTCTCTAGCGGGAGGGCCGGCTCTCTTGAGCAGTTCTTC. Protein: CASSWVSSGRAGSLEQFF. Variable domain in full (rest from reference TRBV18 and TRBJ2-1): NAGVMQNPRHLVRRRGQEARLRCSPMKGHSHVYWYRQLPEEGLKFMVYLQKENIIDESGMPKERFSAEFPKEGPSILRIQQVVRGDSAAYFCASSWVSSGRAGSLEQFFGPGTRLTVL.

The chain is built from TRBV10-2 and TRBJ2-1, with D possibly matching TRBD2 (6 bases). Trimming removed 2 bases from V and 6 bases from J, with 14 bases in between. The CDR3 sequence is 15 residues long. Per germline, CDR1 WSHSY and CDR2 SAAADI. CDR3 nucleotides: TGCGCCAGCAGTGAGGGGGGGATGCAATTCAATGAGCAGTTCTTC. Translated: CASSEGGMQFNEQFF.

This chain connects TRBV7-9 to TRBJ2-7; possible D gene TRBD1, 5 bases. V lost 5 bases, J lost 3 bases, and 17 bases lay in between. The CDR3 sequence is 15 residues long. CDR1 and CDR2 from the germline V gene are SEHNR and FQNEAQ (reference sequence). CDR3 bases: TGTGCCAGCAGCCGACGTAGACAGAATAACTACGAGCAGTACTTC. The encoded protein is CASSRRRQNNYEQYF.

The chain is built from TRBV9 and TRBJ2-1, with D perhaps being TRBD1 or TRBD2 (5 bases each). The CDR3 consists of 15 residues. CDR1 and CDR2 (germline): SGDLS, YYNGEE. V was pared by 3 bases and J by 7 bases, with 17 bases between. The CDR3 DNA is TGTGCCAGCAGCGCCCGGGACCGCGCCTCGAATGAGCAGTTCTTC. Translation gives CASSARDRASNEQFF.

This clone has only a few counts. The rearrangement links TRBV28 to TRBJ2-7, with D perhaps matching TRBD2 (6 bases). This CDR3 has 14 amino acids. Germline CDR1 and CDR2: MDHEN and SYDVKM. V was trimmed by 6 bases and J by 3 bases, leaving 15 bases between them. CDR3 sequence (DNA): TGTGCCAGCAGACCAAACGGGAGAATCTACGAGCAGTACTTC. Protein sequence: CASRPNGRIYEQYF.

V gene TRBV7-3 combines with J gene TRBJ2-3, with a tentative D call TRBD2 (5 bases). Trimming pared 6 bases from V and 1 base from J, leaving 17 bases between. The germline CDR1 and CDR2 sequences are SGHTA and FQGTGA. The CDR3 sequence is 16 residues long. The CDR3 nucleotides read TGTGCCAGCAGTTTCGAAGGGCCCGGGGGCACAGATACGCAGTATTTT. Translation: CASSFEGPGGTDTQYF.

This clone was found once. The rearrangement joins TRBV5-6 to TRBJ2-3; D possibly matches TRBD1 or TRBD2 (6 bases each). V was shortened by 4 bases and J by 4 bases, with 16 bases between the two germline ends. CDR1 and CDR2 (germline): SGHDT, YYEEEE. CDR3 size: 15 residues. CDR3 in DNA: TGTGCCAGCAGCCCTTTTAGGGGGGAGTCAGATACGCAGTATTTT. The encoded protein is CASSPFRGESDTQYF.

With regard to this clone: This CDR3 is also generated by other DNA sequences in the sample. Here the CDR3 DNA reads TGTGCCAGCAGCCAGATTTCGACCGGGGAGCTGTTTTTT. Protein: CASSQISTGELFF. The chain is built from TRBV6-6 and TRBJ2-2; D is ambiguous. V lost 6 bases to trimming and J lost 5 bases, with 10 bases between them. The CDR3 is made up of 13 amino acids. Germline V lookup: CDR1 MNHNY, CDR2 SVGAGI (reference sequence).

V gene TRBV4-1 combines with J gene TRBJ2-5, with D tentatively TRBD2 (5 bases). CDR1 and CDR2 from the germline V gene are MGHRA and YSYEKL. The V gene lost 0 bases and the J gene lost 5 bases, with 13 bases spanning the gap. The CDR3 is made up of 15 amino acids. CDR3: CASSQDPGSWETQYF. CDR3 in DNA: TGCGCCAGCAGCCAAGATCCGGGGAGTTGGGAGACCCAGTACTTC.

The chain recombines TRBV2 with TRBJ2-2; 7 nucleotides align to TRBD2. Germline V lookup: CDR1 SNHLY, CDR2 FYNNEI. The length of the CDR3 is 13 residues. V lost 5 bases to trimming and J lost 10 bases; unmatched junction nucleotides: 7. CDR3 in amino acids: CASSNEREEELFF. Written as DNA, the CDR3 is TGTGCCAGCAGTAACGAGCGGGAAGAGGAGCTGTTTTTT.

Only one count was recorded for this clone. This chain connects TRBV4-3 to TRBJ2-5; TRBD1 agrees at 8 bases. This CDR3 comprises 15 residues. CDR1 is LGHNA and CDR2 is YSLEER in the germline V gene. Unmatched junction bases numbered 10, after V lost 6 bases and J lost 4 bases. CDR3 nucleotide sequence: TGCGCCAGCAGTTTCGACAGGGGAGAGTCAGAGACCCAGTACTTC. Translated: CASSFDRGESETQYF.

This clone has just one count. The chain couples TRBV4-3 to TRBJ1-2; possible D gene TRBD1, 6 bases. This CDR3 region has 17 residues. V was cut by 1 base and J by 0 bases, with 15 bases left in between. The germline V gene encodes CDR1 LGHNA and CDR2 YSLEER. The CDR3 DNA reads TGCGCCAGCAGCCAAGTTGGCGAACAGGGTGCTAACTATGGCTACACCTTC. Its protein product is CASSQVGEQGANYGYTF.

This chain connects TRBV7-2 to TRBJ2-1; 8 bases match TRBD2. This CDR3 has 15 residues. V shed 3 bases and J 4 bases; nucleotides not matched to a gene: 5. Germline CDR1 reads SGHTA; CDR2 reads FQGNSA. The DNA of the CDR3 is TGTGCCAGCAGCTTCAGGGCGGGGGGATACAATGAGCAGTTCTTC. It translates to CASSFRAGGYNEQFF.

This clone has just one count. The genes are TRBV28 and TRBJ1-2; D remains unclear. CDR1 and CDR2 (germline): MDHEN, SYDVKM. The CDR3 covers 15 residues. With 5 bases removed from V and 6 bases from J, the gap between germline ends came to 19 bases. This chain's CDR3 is CASSPGPGPAHGYTF. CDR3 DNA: TGTGCCAGCAGTCCTGGTCCGGGCCCCGCACATGGCTACACCTTC.

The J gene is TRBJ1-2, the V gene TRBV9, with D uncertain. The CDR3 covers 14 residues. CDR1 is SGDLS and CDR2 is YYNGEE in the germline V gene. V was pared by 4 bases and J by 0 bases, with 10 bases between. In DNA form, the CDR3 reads TGTGCCAGCAGCCCCTACGAAGCTAACTATGGCTACACCTTC. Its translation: CASSPYEANYGYTF.

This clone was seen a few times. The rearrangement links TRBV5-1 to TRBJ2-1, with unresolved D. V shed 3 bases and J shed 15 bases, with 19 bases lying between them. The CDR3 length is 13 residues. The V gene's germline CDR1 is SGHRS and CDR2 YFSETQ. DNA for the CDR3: TGCGCCAGCAGCTCCCCGTCGGTCGGGCAAGTGTTCTTC. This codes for CASSSPSVGQVFF. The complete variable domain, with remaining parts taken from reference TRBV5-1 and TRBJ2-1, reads KAGVTQTPRYLIKTRGQQVTLSCSPISGHRSVSWYQQTPGQGLQFLFEYFSETQRNKGNFPGRFSGRQFSNSRSEMNVSTLELGDSALYLCASSSPSVGQVFFGPGTRLTVL.

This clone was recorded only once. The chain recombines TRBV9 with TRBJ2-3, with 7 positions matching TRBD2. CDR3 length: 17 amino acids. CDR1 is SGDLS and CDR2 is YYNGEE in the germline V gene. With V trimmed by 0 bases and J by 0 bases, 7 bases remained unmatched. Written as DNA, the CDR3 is TGTGCCAGCAGCGTAGCTGGGCTAGCGGCTAGCACAGATACGCAGTATTTT. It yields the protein CASSVAGLAASTDTQYF.

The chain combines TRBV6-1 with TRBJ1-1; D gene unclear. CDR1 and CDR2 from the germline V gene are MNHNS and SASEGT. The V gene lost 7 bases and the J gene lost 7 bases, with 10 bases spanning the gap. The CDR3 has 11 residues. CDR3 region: CASTDWYEAFF. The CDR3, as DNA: TGTGCCAGCACGGACTGGTATGAAGCTTTCTTT.

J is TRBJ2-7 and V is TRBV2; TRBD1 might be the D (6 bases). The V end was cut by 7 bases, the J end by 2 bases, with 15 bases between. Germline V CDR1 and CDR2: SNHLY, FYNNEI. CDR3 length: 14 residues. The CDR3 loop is CASKITGSAYEQYF. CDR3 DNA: TGTGCCAGCAAGATAACAGGGTCCGCCTACGAGCAGTACTTC.

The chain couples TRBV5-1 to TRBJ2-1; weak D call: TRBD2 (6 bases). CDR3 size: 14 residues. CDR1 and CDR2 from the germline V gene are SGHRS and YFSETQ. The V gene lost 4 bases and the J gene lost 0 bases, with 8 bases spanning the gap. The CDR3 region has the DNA TGCGCCAGCAGCGGGGGGAGCTCCTACAATGAGCAGTTCTTC. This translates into CASSGGSSYNEQFF. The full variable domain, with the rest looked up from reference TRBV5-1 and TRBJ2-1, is KAGVTQTPRYLIKTRGQQVTLSCSPISGHRSVSWYQQTPGQGLQFLFEYFSETQRNKGNFPGRFSGRQFSNSRSEMNVSTLELGDSALYLCASSGGSSYNEQFFGPGTRLTVL.

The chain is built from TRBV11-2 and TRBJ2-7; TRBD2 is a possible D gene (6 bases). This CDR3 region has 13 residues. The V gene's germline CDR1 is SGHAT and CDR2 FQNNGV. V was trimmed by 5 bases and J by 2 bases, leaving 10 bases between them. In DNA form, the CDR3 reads TGTGCCAGCAGCCGGGACTCAACCTACGAGCAGTACTTC. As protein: CASSRDSTYEQYF.

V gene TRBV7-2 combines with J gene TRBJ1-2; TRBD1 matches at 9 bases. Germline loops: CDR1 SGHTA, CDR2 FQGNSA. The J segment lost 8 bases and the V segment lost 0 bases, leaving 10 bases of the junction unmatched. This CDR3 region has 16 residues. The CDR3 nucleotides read TGTGCCAGCAGCTTAGCCATGCTGGACAGGGGCAAGGGCTACACCTTC. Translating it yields CASSLAMLDRGKGYTF.

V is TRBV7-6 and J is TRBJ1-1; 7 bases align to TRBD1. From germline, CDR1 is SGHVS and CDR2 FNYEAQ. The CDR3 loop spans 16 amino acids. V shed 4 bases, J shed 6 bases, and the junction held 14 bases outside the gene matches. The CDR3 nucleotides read TGTGCCAGCAGCTCACATCCCACAGGGGAGGGGGCTGAAGCTTTCTTT. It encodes CASSSHPTGEGAEAFF.

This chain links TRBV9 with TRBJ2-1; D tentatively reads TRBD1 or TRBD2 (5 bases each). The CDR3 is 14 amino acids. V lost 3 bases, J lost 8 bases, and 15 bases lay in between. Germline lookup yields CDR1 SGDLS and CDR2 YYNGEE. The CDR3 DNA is TGTGCCAGCAGCGCGAGGGACGGACGGGATGAGCAGTTCTTC. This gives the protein CASSARDGRDEQFF.

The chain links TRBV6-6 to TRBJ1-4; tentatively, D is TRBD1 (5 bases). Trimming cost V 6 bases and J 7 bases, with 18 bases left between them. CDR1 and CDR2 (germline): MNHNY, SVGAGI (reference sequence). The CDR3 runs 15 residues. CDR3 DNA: TGTGCCAGCAGCCCCTCCCCGGGACCTACTGAAAAACTGTTTTTT. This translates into CASSPSPGPTEKLFF.